The 21 T cell receptor beta chains in this list originate from one sample, sequenced in a study of T cells in Graves' hyperthyroidism and ophthalmopathy. Amplification targeted TCR beta CDR3 regions from RNA transcripts. The TCR CDR3 was amplified in a first-round RT-PCR using the HTBI primer set. TCRdb reprocessed the multiplex PCR reads via MiXCR and lists one record per CDR3 protein. This sample has under 350,000 distinct CDR3 sequences; 15% to 20% occur once, and the top ten carry under 55%. The specimen was blood. The receptors were gathered from a woman in her fifties or sixties with Graves' hyperthyroidism.

The chain links TRBV7-8 to TRBJ2-1; 8 bases are shared with TRBD2. Germline CDR1 is SGHVS and CDR2 is FQNEAQ. V gave up 4 bases and J gave up 4 bases; unmatched junction bases: 6. This CDR3 has 15 amino acids. The CDR3 region has the DNA TGTGCCAGCAGCTCCCTAGCGGGCCCGTACAATGAGCAGTTCTTC. This gives the protein CASSSLAGPYNEQFF. The full variable domain, rest sourced from reference TRBV7-8 and TRBJ2-1, is GAGVSQSPRYKVAKRGQDVALRCDPISGHVSLFWYQQALGQGPEFLTYFQNEAQLDKSGLPSDRFFAERPEGSVSTLKIQRTQQEDSAVYLCASSSLAGPYNEQFFGPGTRLTVL.

This clonotype appeared many times. V gene TRBV7-2 combines with J gene TRBJ2-7; possible D gene TRBD2, 5 bases. The germline V and J ends were trimmed by 2 bases and 0 bases, with 8 bases remaining between them. CDR1 is SGHTA and CDR2 is FQGNSA in the germline V gene. This CDR3 spans 14 amino acids. The CDR3, as DNA: TGTGCCAGCAGCTTACGCCGGGACTCCTACGAGCAGTACTTC. Residues: CASSLRRDSYEQYF.

The chain has TRBV20-1 and TRBJ2-2; TRBD2 aligns across 8 bases. Germline CDR1 reads DFQATT; CDR2 reads SNEGSKA (reference sequence). The CDR3 length is 13 residues. The V gene end was trimmed by 7 bases and the J gene end by 7 bases; junction bases not matched to a gene: 8. Here the CDR3 DNA reads TGCAGTGTCCCGGGGGCGGGAGGCGGGGAGCTGTTTTTT. Its translation is CSVPGAGGGELFF.

This clonotype was seen a handful of times. The V gene is TRBV2, the J gene TRBJ2-2, with 9 positions matching TRBD2. The CDR3 covers 16 residues. Germline CDR1 reads SNHLY; CDR2 reads FYNNEI. The J segment lost 0 bases and the V segment lost 5 bases, leaving 4 bases of the junction unmatched. CDR3 coding DNA: TGTGCCAGCAGTCAAGAGCGGGGGGCGAACACCGGGGAGCTGTTTTTT. The encoded protein is CASSQERGANTGELFF.

This clonotype was recorded many times. The chain is built from TRBV2 and TRBJ1-2; possible D gene TRBD1, 6 bases. Deletions cut 7 bases from V and 4 bases from J, with 13 bases between. Looked up from germline, CDR1 is SNHLY and CDR2 is FYNNEI. The CDR3 is made up of 13 amino acids. CDR3 nucleotide sequence: TGTGCCAGCACCGGGACACCCTTCTATGGCTACACCTTC. This gives the protein CASTGTPFYGYTF.

The table lists this clonotype with many counts. The rearrangement links TRBV5-1 to TRBJ1-4, with 10 nucleotides matching TRBD1. The CDR3 runs to 15 residues. The V gene's germline CDR1 is SGHRS and CDR2 YFSETQ. Trimming at V came to 4 bases and at J to 5 bases, leaving 5 bases not matched to a gene. CDR3 sequence reads: CASSAPGQGNEKLFF. In DNA form, the CDR3 reads TGCGCCAGCAGCGCCCCGGGACAGGGGAATGAAAAACTGTTTTTT.

In its sample, this clonotype was seen many times. V gene TRBV28 combines with J gene TRBJ2-7, with D perhaps matching TRBD1 (5 bases). The length of the CDR3 is 15 residues. Germline CDR1 is MDHEN and CDR2 is SYDVKM. Between the trimmed V and J ends, which lost 1 base and 3 bases, there was a span of 13 bases. Written as DNA, the CDR3 is TGTGCCAGCAGTTTATTAGGGGCACCGGACTACGAGCAGTACTTC. It encodes CASSLLGAPDYEQYF. The full variable domain, rest sourced from reference TRBV28 and TRBJ2-7, is DVKVTQSSRYLVKRTGEKVFLECVQDMDHENMFWYRQDPGLGLRLIYFSYDVKMKEKGDIPEGYSVSREKKERFSLILESASTNQTSMYLCASSLLGAPDYEQYFGPGTRLTVT.

The V gene is TRBV2, the J gene TRBJ2-2; D unresolved. The V gene lost 5 bases and the J gene lost 7 bases, with 11 bases spanning the gap. The CDR3 runs 13 residues. Germline CDR1 reads SNHLY; CDR2 reads FYNNEI. CDR3 residues: CASSISGVGELFF. Written as DNA, the CDR3 is TGTGCCAGCAGTATCTCGGGCGTCGGGGAGCTGTTTTTT.

The J gene is TRBJ2-5, the V gene TRBV18; no reliable D call. CDR3 length equals 14 residues. The ends were cut back, 3 bases at V and 7 bases at J, with 15 bases in the middle. Germline loops: CDR1 KGHSH, CDR2 LQKENI. CDR3 sequence reads: CASSPKLGTGTQYF. The CDR3 DNA is TGTGCCAGCTCACCGAAACTGGGCACGGGGACCCAGTACTTC.

This clonotype was seen at least ten times. The J gene is TRBJ1-1, the V gene TRBV10-3; D not resolved. V shed 2 bases and J shed 3 bases, with 19 bases lying between them. The CDR3 loop spans 17 amino acids. Germline-derived CDR1 and CDR2 are ENHRY and SYGVKD. This CDR3 reads CAISEGRGNGLDTEAFF. The CDR3 DNA sequence: TGTGCCATCAGTGAGGGGAGAGGGAATGGCCTGGACACTGAAGCTTTCTTT.

The chain carries TRBV10-1 and TRBJ2-7; 8 bases align to TRBD1. Germline values: CDR1 WNHNN, CDR2 SYGVQD (reference sequence). The CDR3 is 11 residues long. Losses at the gene ends were 9 bases for V and 4 bases for J; bases not matched to a gene: 2. This CDR3 is CARRTGYEQYV. The CDR3 DNA reads as TGCGCCAGACGGACAGGGTACGAGCAGTACGTC.

This clonotype was counted ten times or more. The chain recombines TRBV28 with TRBJ2-5; D perhaps matches TRBD1 (6 bases). Germline CDR1 MDHEN, CDR2 SYDVKM. The CDR3 totals 16 residues. Between the trimmed V and J ends, which lost 4 bases and 4 bases, there was a span of 19 bases. The CDR3 nucleotides read TGTGCCAGCAGTTCGAGACAGGTTAACTTGGGAGAGACCCAGTACTTC. Amino acid sequence: CASSSRQVNLGETQYF.

This sequence joins TRBV4-2 and TRBJ2-1; D is possibly TRBD2 (5 bases). Per the germline V gene, CDR1 is LGHNA and CDR2 is YNFKEQ. The CDR3 extends over 13 amino acids. Deletions cut 1 base from V and 12 bases from J, with 13 bases between. The CDR3 DNA follows: TGTGCCAGCAGCCAAGTTTTAGCCCTAGCGCAGTTCTTC. Translating gives CASSQVLALAQFF.

This clonotype was counted a few times. The chain recombines TRBV20-1 with TRBJ2-1; 12 nucleotides match TRBD2. V was clipped by 3 bases and J by 8 bases; unmatched bases: 17. This CDR3 is built from 18 residues. In germline, CDR1 is DFQATT, CDR2 SNEGSKA (reference sequence). CDR3 sequence (DNA): TGCAGTGCTAGGGGAGGGCTAGCGGGAGGGTCTTTCCGGGATGAGCAGTTCTTC. This codes for CSARGGLAGGSFRDEQFF.

Only a few counts were recorded for this clonotype. The chain links TRBV20-1 to TRBJ2-7; D is possibly TRBD1 or TRBD2 (5 bases each). Germline V lookup: CDR1 DFQATT, CDR2 SNEGSKA (reference sequence). The CDR3 is 12 residues long. Deletions cut 8 bases from V and 1 base from J, with 12 bases between. This CDR3 is CSSQGESYEQYF. In nucleotides, the CDR3 is TGCAGTAGCCAGGGAGAATCCTACGAGCAGTACTTC.

This rearrangement joins TRBV2 to TRBJ2-5; TRBD1 might be the D (5 bases). Germline CDR1 SNHLY, CDR2 FYNNEI. Trimming removed 3 bases at V and 5 bases at J, with 10 bases between. CDR3 length: 13 residues. CDR3 protein: CASSDRVDETQYF. CDR3 nucleotide sequence: TGTGCCAGCAGTGACAGGGTGGACGAGACCCAGTACTTC.

This clonotype has at least ten counts. The chain is built from TRBV3-1 and TRBJ1-2; D is uncertain. Germline values: CDR1 LGHDT, CDR2 YNNKEL (reference sequence). There are 17 residues in the CDR3. Trimming shortened V by 1 base and J by 7 bases, and 22 bases separated the two germline ends. CDR3 DNA: TGTGCCAGCAGCCAAGGGGTTGACGGTGCTATAATACGTGGCTACACCTTC. Translating gives CASSQGVDGAIIRGYTF.

The V and J genes are TRBV3-1 and TRBJ1-2; D uncertain. CDR1 is LGHDT, CDR2 YNNKEL, per germline (reference sequence). The CDR3 loop spans 16 amino acids. With 0 bases removed from V and 7 bases from J, the gap between germline ends came to 18 bases. The CDR3 reads CASSQEAVLGRRGYTF. CDR3 DNA sequence: TGTGCCAGCAGCCAAGAGGCGGTTTTAGGTCGGCGTGGCTACACCTTC.

This clonotype has a handful of counts. This chain connects TRBV2 to TRBJ2-4, with D perhaps TRBD2 (5 bases). The V gene's germline CDR1 is SNHLY and CDR2 FYNNEI. The CDR3 is made up of 14 amino acids. Trimming removed 9 bases at V and 0 bases at J, with 12 bases between. Here the CDR3 reads CASAGSSAKNIQYF. CDR3 nucleotides: TGTGCCAGTGCTGGGAGTTCAGCCAAAAACATTCAGTACTTC.

The genes are TRBV29-1 and TRBJ2-2; D may be TRBD1 or TRBD2 (7 bases each). Trimming pared 1 base from V and 3 bases from J, leaving 18 bases between. Per the germline V gene, CDR1 is SQVTM and CDR2 is ANQGSEA. The CDR3 extends over 17 amino acids. The CDR3 loop reads CSVEANRGGSDTGELFF. CDR3 DNA: TGCAGCGTTGAAGCAAACAGGGGAGGGTCTGACACCGGGGAGCTGTTTTTT.

The chain is built from TRBV20-1 and TRBJ2-2; D is ambiguous. Trimming left V 0 bases short and J 7 bases short, with 6 bases between. Germline V gene sequence: CDR1 DFQATT, CDR2 SNEGSKA (reference sequence). The CDR3 is 12 amino acids. Here the CDR3 DNA reads TGCAGTGCTAGAGATTTTGTCGGGGAGCTGTTTTTT. Translated, it gives CSARDFVGELFF.